The clone carrying this T cell receptor beta chain was seen more than once but under ten times. Its antigen is currently unknown. This sample is drawn from a study of T cell repertoires in cytomegalovirus infection. Via MiXCR, TCRdb re-called the reads, giving one row per CDR3 protein. The table lists approximately 990,000 distinct CDR3 sequences, around 31% of them singletons. Whole-study results and caveats: Of the TCR beta families, the public ones yielded a cumulative frequency that identified carriers of CMV plus the relevant HLA.

The CDR3 extends over 13 amino acids. The V and J ends lost 11 bases and 2 bases, in that order; junction bases with no gene match: 5. Germline CDR1 and CDR2: SGHVS and FNYEAQ. This chain joins TRBV7-6 and TRBJ2-3; 9 bases fit TRBD1. This material consisted of cultured CD8+ T cells from PBMCs, taken from culture after CMV antigen stimulation. This TCR derives from a human donor in good health (CMV status not recorded). Some clones in this sample may be carry-over from other donors' samples. The CDR3 spells CAVRDRATDTQYF. The CDR3 region has the DNA TGTGCCGTCCGGGACAGGGCCACAGATACGCAGTATTTT.